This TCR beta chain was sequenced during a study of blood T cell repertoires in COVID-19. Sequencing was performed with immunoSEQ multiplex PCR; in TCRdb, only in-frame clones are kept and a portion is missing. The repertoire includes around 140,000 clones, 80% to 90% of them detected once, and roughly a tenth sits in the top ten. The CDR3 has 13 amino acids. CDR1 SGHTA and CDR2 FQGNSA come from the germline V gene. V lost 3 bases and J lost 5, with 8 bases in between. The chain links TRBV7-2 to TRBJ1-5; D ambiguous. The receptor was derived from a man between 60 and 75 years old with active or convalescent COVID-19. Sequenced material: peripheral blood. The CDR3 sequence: CASSFSGDQPQHF. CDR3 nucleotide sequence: TGTGCCAGCAGCTTTTCAGGCGATCAGCCCCAGCATTTT. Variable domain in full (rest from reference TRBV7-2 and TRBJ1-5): GAGVSQSPSNKVTEKGKDVELRCDPISGHTALYWYRQSLGQGLEFLIYFQGNSAPDKSGLPSDRFSAERTGGSVSTLTIQRTQQEDSAVYLCASSFSGDQPQHFGDGTRLSIL.